Listed below are T cell receptor beta chains from one sample, sequenced in a study of T-cell memory formation after mild COVID-19. TCRdb re-called the 5' RACE reads through MiXCR, storing one row per CDR3 protein. The sample shows 250,000 to 350,000 distinct CDR3 sequences, approximately 19% of them seen only once. Sequences were obtained from PBMCs or a T cell subset sorted from them (not recorded which). These receptors were obtained from a man aged 18 to 30 who had mild COVID-19 (a few samples of this study predate the infection). Cell type and time point are not known. CDR3s include the opening cysteine and the closing phenylalanine or tryptophan. Each record gives: J gene, D gene, V gene, clone size, CDR3 protein, CDR3 DNA. D genes are given only for firm matches. Part of the rows lack a size; the others show once, few, many or a class for expanded clones.

>TRBJ1-1|-|TRBV9|-
CASSVGPDQGEAFF
TGTGCCAGCAGCGTTGGCCCCGATCAGGGTGAAGCTTTCTTT
>TRBJ1-4|TRBD1|TRBV6-1|-
CASSVTGGQKLFF
TGTGCCAGCAGTGTGACAGGGGGCCAAAAACTGTTTTTT
>TRBJ1-1|TRBD1|TRBV6-5|-
CASSLTGAEAFF
TGTGCCAGCAGTTTGACAGGGGCTGAAGCTTTCTTT
>TRBJ1-1|TRBD1|TRBV29-1|few
CSVDGQDGEAFF
TGCAGCGTTGATGGACAGGATGGTGAAGCTTTCTTT
>TRBJ1-4|TRBD1|TRBV20-1|-
CSARDEFQGEKKLFF
TGCAGTGCTAGAGATGAGTTTCAGGGGGAGAAAAAACTGTTTTTT
>TRBJ2-3|-|TRBV9|-
CASSVVAGDTQYF
TGTGCCAGCAGCGTAGTGGCGGGAGATACGCAGTATTTT
>TRBJ1-5|-|TRBV28|few
CASSPGRTWGEPQHF
TGTGCCAGCAGTCCAGGACGGACCTGGGGTGAACCCCAGCATTTT
>TRBJ2-3|TRBD1|TRBV4-1|-
CASSQVSGTGGTDTQYF
TGCGCCAGCAGCCAAGTGAGTGGGACAGGCGGAACAGATACGCAGTATTTT
>TRBJ2-3|-|TRBV20-1|-
CSAPTVDGNTQYF
TGCAGTGCACCGACAGTCGATGGGAATACGCAGTATTTT
>TRBJ2-7|-|TRBV5-5|many
CASSLAVPRRDQYF
TGTGCCAGCAGCTTGGCTGTGCCCAGAAGGGATCAGTACTTC
>TRBJ2-1|-|TRBV19|-
CASSIDPGGGSSYNEQFF
TGTGCCAGTAGTATAGATCCTGGAGGGGGGAGCTCCTACAATGAGCAGTTCTTC
>TRBJ2-1|-|TRBV7-2|-
CASSLHRLERNEQFF
TGTGCCAGCAGCTTACATCGGCTGGAACGAAATGAGCAGTTCTTC
>TRBJ2-3|-|TRBV4-1|-
CASSQDRYSKSTDTQYF
TGCGCCAGCAGCCAAGATCGATACAGCAAAAGCACAGATACGCAGTATTTT
>TRBJ1-1|TRBD1|TRBV6-6|-
CASSYSTGTGNTEAFF
TGTGCCAGCAGTTACTCGACAGGGACGGGGAACACTGAAGCTTTCTTT
>TRBJ2-3|-|TRBV12-3/TRBV12-4|-
CASSLWGREDTQYF
TGTGCCAGCAGCCTGTGGGGGCGCGAAGATACGCAGTATTTT
>TRBJ1-5|-|TRBV6-2/TRBV6-3|-
CASSYYPRDTNQPQHF
TGTGCCAGCAGTTACTACCCCAGGGACACGAATCAGCCCCAGCATTTT
>TRBJ1-6|TRBD1|TRBV5-1|few
CASSLEGQGHSPLHF
TGCGCCAGCAGCTTGGAAGGACAGGGCCACTCACCCCTCCACTTT
>TRBJ2-1|-|TRBV5-1|few
CASSFVGGAREQFF
TGCGCCAGCAGCTTTGTCGGGGGCGCCAGGGAGCAGTTCTTC
>TRBJ2-5|TRBD2|TRBV5-1|-
CASSLEGASGAETQYF
TGCGCCAGCAGCTTGGAGGGAGCTAGCGGGGCCGAGACCCAGTACTTC
>TRBJ2-3|-|TRBV5-1|-
CASSSRDTDTQYF
TGCGCCAGCAGTTCCCGGGACACAGATACGCAGTATTTT
>TRBJ2-3|-|TRBV29-1|few
CSVTGTDTDTQYF
TGCAGCGTTACCGGGACGGATACAGATACGCAGTATTTT
>TRBJ1-1|TRBD1|TRBV13|few
CASSLPDRGKIGGNTEAFF
TGTGCCAGCAGCTTGCCGGACAGGGGTAAAATCGGTGGGAACACTGAAGCTTTCTTT
>TRBJ2-7|TRBD1|TRBV18|-
CASSPDRGANEQYF
TGTGCCAGCTCCCCCGACAGGGGGGCCAACGAGCAGTACTTC
>TRBJ1-5|-|TRBV5-1|-
CASSLGQENQPQHF
TGCGCCAGCAGCTTGGGGCAGGAAAATCAGCCCCAGCATTTT
>TRBJ2-7|-|TRBV2|once
CASSEQGGEQYF
TGTGCCAGCAGTGAACAGGGCGGCGAGCAGTACTTC
>TRBJ1-5|TRBD1|TRBV7-2|few
CASSRQGAINQPQHF
TGTGCCAGCAGCCGACAGGGGGCGATCAATCAGCCCCAGCATTTT
>TRBJ2-4|TRBD2|TRBV7-8|few
CASSLTGTRDIQYF
TGTGCCAGCAGCCTAACCGGGACTAGAGACATTCAGTACTTC
>TRBJ1-4|-|TRBV6-5|few
CASSYSSPYVANEKLFF
TGTGCCAGCAGTTACTCGTCTCCCTACGTGGCTAATGAAAAACTGTTTTTT
>TRBJ1-2|-|TRBV7-3|-
CASSLTSRGDGYTF
TGTGCCAGCAGCTTAACGTCGAGGGGGGATGGCTACACCTTC
>TRBJ2-3|TRBD1|TRBV4-2|-
CASSQEGTGGTDTQYF
TGTGCCAGCAGCCAAGAAGGGACAGGGGGCACAGATACGCAGTATTTT
>TRBJ2-5|TRBD1|TRBV7-9|-
CASSPKGYRGRETQYF
TGTGCCAGCAGCCCGAAGGGGTACAGGGGGCGAGAGACCCAGTACTTC
>TRBJ2-3|TRBD2|TRBV5-1|-
CASSLLAGALSPDTQYF
TGCGCCAGCAGCCTCCTAGCGGGGGCCCTCTCTCCAGATACGCAGTATTTT
>TRBJ1-1|-|TRBV18|-
CASSLELRGSTEAFF
TGTGCCAGCTCACTCGAACTTCGGGGAAGCACTGAAGCTTTCTTT
>TRBJ2-5|TRBD1|TRBV6-8|few
CASSYTHRGREETQYF
TGTGCCAGCAGTTACACTCACAGGGGGCGAGAAGAGACCCAGTACTTC
>TRBJ2-2|TRBD1|TRBV5-1|-
CASSMGQGQTGELFF
TGCGCCAGCAGCATGGGACAGGGACAAACCGGGGAGCTGTTTTTT
>TRBJ1-1|TRBD1|TRBV24-1|few
CATSDEPDRDDYTEAFF
TGTGCCACCAGTGATGAACCTGACAGGGATGATTACACTGAAGCTTTCTTT
>TRBJ2-7|-|TRBV27|many
CASRRSYEQYF
TGTGCCAGCAGACGATCCTACGAGCAGTACTTC
>TRBJ1-1|TRBD1|TRBV2|once
CASSAVTGSRVFEAFF
TGTGCCAGCAGTGCGGTGACAGGGTCGAGAGTGTTTGAAGCTTTCTTT
>TRBJ2-5|-|TRBV29-1|few
CSVEAGWETQYF
TGCAGCGTTGAAGCAGGGTGGGAGACCCAGTACTTC
>TRBJ1-1|TRBD1|TRBV27|-
CASSSLGTGGTEAFF
TGTGCCAGCAGTTCTTTAGGGACAGGGGGAACTGAAGCTTTCTTT
>TRBJ1-6|-|TRBV5-1|once
CASSLDPPGQNSPLHF
TGCGCCAGCAGCTTGGACCCCCCGGGGCAAAATTCACCCCTCCACTTT
>TRBJ2-1|-|TRBV7-2|few
CASTPQFFNEQFF
TGTGCCAGCACCCCGCAGTTTTTTAATGAGCAGTTCTTC
>TRBJ2-3|-|TRBV7-2|few
CASSLEELGTQYF
TGTGCCAGCAGCTTAGAGGAACTGGGTACGCAGTATTTT
>TRBJ2-3|TRBD2|TRBV10-3|many
CAMGRGAQYF
TGTGCCATGGGGCGGGGGGCGCAGTATTTT
>TRBJ1-1|TRBD1|TRBV7-3|many
CASSTQGGTEAFF
TGTGCCAGCAGCACTCAGGGGGGGACTGAAGCTTTCTTT
>TRBJ2-3|TRBD2|TRBV20-1|-
CSATRKLTSITDTQYF
TGCAGTGCTACGAGGAAGTTGACTAGCATTACAGATACGCAGTATTTT
>TRBJ1-5|-|TRBV19|-
CASSILRTLNSNQPQHF
TGTGCCAGTAGTATATTGCGGACATTGAATAGCAATCAGCCCCAGCATTTT
>TRBJ2-1|-|TRBV11-2|many
CASSLRVSYNEQFF
TGTGCCAGCAGCTTAAGAGTTTCCTACAATGAGCAGTTCTTC
>TRBJ2-5|TRBD2|TRBV20-1|few
CSARLAGSVGTQYF
TGCAGTGCTAGACTAGCGGGGTCTGTTGGGACCCAGTACTTC
>TRBJ2-4|-|TRBV5-1|-
CASSLGPKNIQYF
TGCGCCAGCAGCTTGGGTCCCAAAAACATTCAGTACTTC
>TRBJ2-3|-|TRBV5-6|-
CASSLVGAHGDTQYF
TGTGCCAGCAGCTTGGTGGGGGCGCACGGGGATACGCAGTATTTT
>TRBJ1-2|-|TRBV12-3/TRBV12-4|-
CASSLTGYAGYTF
TGTGCCAGCAGTTTAACAGGGTATGCTGGCTACACCTTC
>TRBJ1-1|-|TRBV28|-
CASSLSYGTEAFF
TGTGCCAGCAGTTTATCCTACGGGACTGAAGCTTTCTTT